Listed below are T cell receptor beta chains from one sample, sequenced in a study of cytomegalovirus exposure and HLA in healthy donors. Produced via immunoSEQ multiplex PCR; TCRdb's table is partial and in-frame only. Of approximately 150,000 clones listed, around 66% are singletons. Specimen: PBMCs. Every receptor here comes from a woman aged 60-70 years in good health and CMV-seronegative. Both conserved end residues are part of each CDR3. The D gene is left open where the match is weak. The size field is filled for only some rows; it gives once, few, many or a size class.

V gene: TRBV5-4; clone size: -; D gene: TRBD1; J gene: TRBJ2-1; CDR3 protein: CASRDRMPGNEQFF; CDR3 DNA: TGTGCCAGCAGGGACAGGATGCCGGGGAATGAGCAGTTCTTC
V gene: TRBV5-1; clone size: -; D gene: TRBD1; J gene: TRBJ2-2; CDR3 protein: CASKGQGKVGELFF; CDR3 DNA: TGCGCCAGCAAAGGACAGGGAAAAGTCGGGGAGCTGTTTTTT
V gene: TRBV7-3; clone size: -; D gene: -; J gene: TRBJ1-5; CDR3 protein: CASSLGPRQGPQHF; CDR3 DNA: TGTGCCAGCAGCCTGGGGCCGAGGCAAGGGCCCCAGCATTTT
V gene: TRBV6-1; clone size: many; D gene: TRBD2; J gene: TRBJ2-2; CDR3 protein: CASTARGGPGELFF; CDR3 DNA: TGTGCCAGCACAGCCCGGGGGGGACCCGGGGAGCTGTTTTTT
V gene: TRBV28; clone size: -; D gene: -; J gene: TRBJ1-2; CDR3 protein: CASSLSPGVAKLYGYTF; CDR3 DNA: TGTGCCAGCAGTTTATCCCCAGGGGTTGCGAAACTCTATGGCTACACCTTC
V gene: TRBV7-2; clone size: once; D gene: TRBD2; J gene: TRBJ2-7; CDR3 protein: CASSPSGKVYEQYF; CDR3 DNA: TGTGCCAGCAGCCCTAGCGGGAAAGTATACGAGCAGTACTTC
V gene: TRBV28; clone size: -; D gene: TRBD2; J gene: TRBJ2-1; CDR3 protein: CASSAGTSGRTFF; CDR3 DNA: TGTGCCAGCAGTGCCGGGACTAGCGGGCGAACGTTCTTC
V gene: TRBV6-9; clone size: -; D gene: -; J gene: TRBJ2-7; CDR3 protein: CASSYSVSPYEQYF; CDR3 DNA: TGTGCCAGCAGTTATTCGGTGTCCCCATACGAGCAGTACTTC
V gene: TRBV27; clone size: -; D gene: TRBD1; J gene: TRBJ2-7; CDR3 protein: CASSLGTGAYEQYF; CDR3 DNA: TGTGCCAGCAGTTTAGGGACAGGGGCCTACGAGCAGTACTTC
V gene: TRBV6-1; clone size: -; D gene: -; J gene: TRBJ2-5; CDR3 protein: CASTSRETQYF; CDR3 DNA: TGTGCCAGCACCTCCCGAGAGACCCAGTACTTC
V gene: TRBV11-3; clone size: -; D gene: TRBD2; J gene: TRBJ2-7; CDR3 protein: CASSREGYEQYF; CDR3 DNA: TGTGCCAGCAGCCGGGAGGGGTACGAGCAGTACTTC
V gene: TRBV19; clone size: -; D gene: -; J gene: TRBJ1-1; CDR3 protein: CASSTSGRVAEAFF; CDR3 DNA: TGTGCCAGTAGTACTTCCGGCAGGGTCGCTGAAGCTTTCTTT
V gene: TRBV13; clone size: -; D gene: TRBD2; J gene: TRBJ2-1; CDR3 protein: CASSIQREAYGREQFF; CDR3 DNA: TGTGCCAGCAGCATACAGCGGGAGGCCTATGGTAGGGAGCAGTTCTTC
V gene: TRBV11-2; clone size: -; D gene: -; J gene: TRBJ2-3; CDR3 protein: CASSSVWADTQYF; CDR3 DNA: TGTGCCAGCAGCTCCGTCTGGGCGGATACGCAGTATTTT
V gene: TRBV7-9; clone size: -; D gene: -; J gene: TRBJ2-3; CDR3 protein: CASSLTGPDTQYF; CDR3 DNA: TGTGCCAGCAGCCTAACGGGTCCAGATACGCAGTATTTT
V gene: TRBV5-1; clone size: -; D gene: TRBD2; J gene: TRBJ2-7; CDR3 protein: CASSPYTGGRRASGRYLEQYF; CDR3 DNA: TGCGCCAGCAGCCCCTATACGGGGGGGAGGCGGGCTAGCGGGAGGTATCTCGAGCAGTACTTC
V gene: TRBV9; clone size: -; D gene: -; J gene: TRBJ1-3; CDR3 protein: CASSVGGASSGNTIYF; CDR3 DNA: TGTGCCAGCAGCGTCGGCGGGGCCTCCTCTGGAAACACCATATATTTT
V gene: TRBV6-5; clone size: -; D gene: -; J gene: TRBJ1-2; CDR3 protein: CASSYDRGANYGYTF; CDR3 DNA: TGTGCCAGCAGTTACGACCGGGGGGCGAACTATGGCTACACCTTC
V gene: TRBV5-6; clone size: -; D gene: -; J gene: TRBJ2-2; CDR3 protein: CASSRRTSNTGELFF; CDR3 DNA: TGTGCCAGCAGCCGGCGGACTTCGAACACCGGGGAGCTGTTTTTT
V gene: TRBV5-6; clone size: -; D gene: TRBD2; J gene: TRBJ2-5; CDR3 protein: CASRLTGGQETQYF; CDR3 DNA: TGTGCCAGCAGACTGACGGGGGGTCAAGAGACCCAGTACTTC
V gene: TRBV6-1; clone size: -; D gene: -; J gene: TRBJ2-2; CDR3 protein: CASSESAGAGGELFF; CDR3 DNA: TGTGCCAGCAGTGAAAGCGCGGGGGCAGGCGGGGAGCTGTTTTTT
V gene: TRBV15; clone size: -; D gene: TRBD1; J gene: TRBJ2-1; CDR3 protein: CATSRLRGRTTHEQFF; CDR3 DNA: TGTGCCACCAGCAGACTCAGGGGGCGGACTACCCATGAGCAGTTCTTC
V gene: TRBV5-4; clone size: -; D gene: -; J gene: TRBJ1-5; CDR3 protein: CASSSQGINQPQHF; CDR3 DNA: TGTGCCAGCAGCTCTCAGGGGATCAATCAGCCCCAGCATTTT